Given below is one T cell receptor beta chain in context. No antigen is known for it. The junction and the germline gene differ at one end; a read error may be behind it. CDR3 and TCR beta VDJ profiling relied on a genomic DNA template. A single record per CDR3 protein comes from TCRdb applying MiXCR to the reads. Among a few hundred thousand distinct CDR3 sequences listed, 82% were seen once. The data originate from a study of CD8+CD57+ T cells in acquired aplastic anemia. Regarding the study as a whole: Both patients and controls carried the same twenty-nine CD8+ CDR3 sequences.

Those patients picked for sequencing had displayed CD8+CD57+ cell expansion on flow cytometry. This sequence was found in a human donor with aplastic anemia. The specimen was sorted CD4+, CD8+, or CD8+CD57+ T cells (not recorded which) from PBMCs.

CDR3 sequence reads: CASSSRNSGLDYDYTF. CDR3 sequence (DNA): TGTGCCAGCAGCTCACGGAACAGCGGGTTGGACTATGACTACACCTTC. This chain joins TRBV7-9 and TRBJ1-2; the D is unclear. The germline CDR1 and CDR2 sequences are SEHNR and FQNEAQ (reference sequence). There are 16 residues in the CDR3.